These 21 T cell receptor beta chains were sequenced from one sample in a study of STAT3 mutations in large granular lymphocyte leukemia. Study-wide findings and caveats: At least one immunodominant TCR beta clonotype appeared in every T-cell large granular lymphocyte leukemia patient.

TCRdb keeps only in-frame clones here, not all; method: immunoSEQ multiplex PCR. The table lists just over 15,000 clones, about nine tenths of them singletons. No antigens are known for them. The sequenced material came from peripheral blood mononuclear cells. All receptors come from a woman aged 45-60 years with T-cell large granular lymphocyte leukemia. Some clones in this sample may be carry-over from other donors' samples.

This sequence joins TRBV28 and TRBJ2-2; 7 bases match TRBD2. The CDR3 runs to 15 residues. Trimming at V came to 8 bases and at J to 0 bases, leaving 6 bases not matched to a gene. CDR1 and CDR2 from the germline V gene are MDHEN and SYDVKM. CDR3 DNA: TGTGCCAGCCGCCAAGCGGGGACGAACACCGGGGAGCTGTTTTTT. Amino acid sequence: CASRQAGTNTGELFF. Variable domain in full (rest from reference TRBV28 and TRBJ2-2): DVKVTQSSRYLVKRTGEKVFLECVQDMDHENMFWYRQDPGLGLRLIYFSYDVKMKEKGDIPEGYSVSREKKERFSLILESASTNQTSMYLCASRQAGTNTGELFFGEGSRLTVL.

The V call is TRBV6-5, the J call TRBJ2-7; tentative D call: TRBD2 (6 bases). Trimming removed 6 bases from V and 5 bases from J, with 17 bases in between. CDR3 length equals 14 residues. CDR1 MNHEY and CDR2 SVGAGI come from the germline V gene. The CDR3 region has the DNA TGTGCCAGCAGGCGGGACGGGGCAGGGAACGAGCAGTACTTC. Translated, it gives CASRRDGAGNEQYF.

This chain connects TRBV2 to TRBJ1-3; D is unclear. The germline V gene has CDR1 SNHLY and CDR2 FYNNEI. Deletions cut 4 bases from V and 3 bases from J, with 13 bases between. CDR3 length: 15 amino acids. CDR3 protein: CASSAGSLLGNTIYF. As DNA, the CDR3 is TGTGCCAGCAGTGCTGGGTCTCTCCTTGGAAACACCATATATTTT.

CDR3 region: CASSLGDSRNTEAFF. CDR3 DNA: TGCGCCAGCAGCTTGGGGGACAGTCGGAACACTGAAGCTTTCTTT. The chain links TRBV5-1 to TRBJ1-1; TRBD1 matches at 7 bases. The CDR3 runs 15 residues. Losses at the gene ends were 0 bases for V and 1 base for J; bases not matched to a gene: 3. The germline V gene encodes CDR1 SGHRS and CDR2 YFSETQ.

The rearrangement joins TRBV5-4 to TRBJ1-1; D is possibly TRBD1 (5 bases). This CDR3 spans 14 amino acids. Germline-derived CDR1 and CDR2 are SGHNT and YYREEE (reference sequence). Between the trimmed V and J ends, which lost 5 bases and 0 bases, there was a span of 11 bases. CDR3 sequence: CASRSGSMNTEAFF. CDR3 nucleotide sequence: TGTGCCAGCAGGTCAGGGTCAATGAACACTGAAGCTTTCTTT.

The chain is built from TRBV28 and TRBJ2-3; 7 bases match TRBD2. Trimming at V came to 6 bases and at J to 2 bases, leaving 8 bases not matched to a gene. The CDR3 has 15 amino acids. From germline, CDR1 is MDHEN and CDR2 SYDVKM. CDR3 loop: CASSLPSGLTDTQYF. As DNA, the CDR3 is TGTGCCAGCAGCCTCCCTAGCGGTCTCACAGATACGCAGTATTTT.

The V and J genes are TRBV11-2 and TRBJ1-5, with 9 bases fitting TRBD1. Trimming cost V 1 base and J 7 bases; bases outside gene matches: 8. Germline CDR1 is SGHAT and CDR2 is FQNNGV. This CDR3 is built from 16 residues. CDR3 DNA sequence: TGTGCCAGCAGCTTAGCAGGGACAGGGAGCGGCCAGCCCCAGCATTTT. It specifies CASSLAGTGSGQPQHF.

The chain joins TRBV7-9 to TRBJ2-7; weak D call: TRBD2 (6 bases). CDR3 length equals 13 residues. The germline V gene encodes CDR1 SEHNR and CDR2 FQNEAQ (reference sequence). The V end lost 6 bases, the J end lost 4 bases, and 13 bases lay between the germline ends. CDR3 in amino acids: CASRMGTEYEQYF. CDR3 DNA: TGTGCCAGCAGGATGGGGACTGAATACGAGCAGTACTTC. The whole variable domain, filled in from reference TRBV7-9 and TRBJ2-7, reads DTGVSQNPRHKITKRGQNVTFRCDPISEHNRLYWYRQTLGQGPEFLTYFQNEAQLEKSRLLSDRFSAERPKGSFSTLEIQRTEQGDSAMYLCASRMGTEYEQYFGPGTRLTVT.

CDR3 DNA sequence: TGTGCCAGCAGCTTAGGGCCTGGGAGGCAGCCCCAGCATTTT. Its translation is CASSLGPGRQPQHF. V usage is TRBV13 and J usage is TRBJ1-5; D call uncertain. The germline CDR1 and CDR2 sequences are PRHDT and FYEKMQ (reference sequence). Trimming stripped 0 bases from V and 7 bases from J, with 10 bases between. This CDR3 spans 14 amino acids.

The V call is TRBV7-9, the J call TRBJ1-5; tentatively, D is TRBD1 (6 bases). The V end was cut by 1 base, the J end by 6 bases, with 7 bases between. The CDR3 spans 13 residues. Germline V gene sequence: CDR1 SEHNR, CDR2 FQNEAQ (reference sequence). This CDR3 is CASSLEGGQPQHF. In nucleotides, the CDR3 is TGTGCCAGCAGCTTAGAGGGGGGTCAGCCCCAGCATTTT.

This chain connects TRBV7-9 to TRBJ2-1; the match to TRBD2 covers 8 bases. The CDR3 runs 15 residues. V dropped 5 bases and J dropped 4; count of bases not matched to a gene: 7. The V gene's germline CDR1 is SEHNR and CDR2 FQNEAQ (reference sequence). The CDR3 DNA reads as TGTGCCAGCAGCCGAGCCAGCGGGAGATACAATGAGCAGTTCTTC. Amino acids: CASSRASGRYNEQFF. Filled out from reference TRBV7-9 and TRBJ2-1, the complete variable domain reads DTGVSQNPRHKITKRGQNVTFRCDPISEHNRLYWYRQTLGQGPEFLTYFQNEAQLEKSRLLSDRFSAERPKGSFSTLEIQRTEQGDSAMYLCASSRASGRYNEQFFGPGTRLTVL.

The chain carries TRBV27 and TRBJ1-2, with 9 bases fitting TRBD1. Germline CDR1 reads MNHEY; CDR2 reads SMNVEV (reference sequence). V was clipped by 6 bases and J by 8 bases; unmatched bases: 13. The CDR3 totals 15 residues. The CDR3 loop reads CASRLSGGQGKGYTF. The DNA of the CDR3 is TGTGCCAGCAGATTAAGTGGGGGACAGGGAAAAGGCTACACCTTC.

The V call is TRBV7-6, the J call TRBJ1-2; D possibly corresponds to TRBD1 (6 bases). The CDR3 extends over 14 amino acids. V was pared by 0 bases and J by 6 bases, with 11 bases between. The germline CDR1 and CDR2 sequences are SGHVS and FNYEAQ. CDR3 protein: CASSLAGQGNGYTF. As DNA, the CDR3 is TGTGCCAGCAGCTTAGCGGGGCAGGGGAATGGCTACACCTTC.

The V call is TRBV27, the J call TRBJ2-3; 7 nucleotides line up with TRBD2. The CDR3 runs to 13 residues. The V segment lost 5 bases and the J segment 1 base; nucleotides outside the gene matches: 0. Germline V gives CDR1 MNHEY, CDR2 SMNVEV (reference sequence). CDR3 protein: CASSLAGTDTQYF. The CDR3 DNA follows: TGTGCCAGCAGTCTAGCGGGCACAGATACGCAGTATTTT.

This rearrangement joins TRBV4-3 to TRBJ1-2, with D possibly matching TRBD1 (5 bases). Germline CDR1 LGHNA, CDR2 YSLEER. This CDR3 spans 16 amino acids. Trimming removed 4 bases at V and 1 base at J, with 16 bases between. The CDR3 loop is CASSLSRAAGNYGYTF. In DNA, the CDR3 is TGCGCCAGCAGCCTTTCCAGGGCTGCAGGTAACTATGGCTACACCTTC.

This chain links TRBV7-3 with TRBJ2-1; maybe TRBD1 (5 bases). The V end was cut by 6 bases, the J end by 5 bases, with 17 bases between. The CDR3 runs to 15 residues. The V gene's germline CDR1 is SGHTA and CDR2 FQGTGA. The CDR3 DNA reads as TGTGCCAGCAGTTCCTCACATGGGGCCCACAATGAGCAGTTCTTC. Translating gives CASSSSHGAHNEQFF.

This chain connects TRBV15 to TRBJ1-2; the D gene is possibly TRBD1 (5 bases). This CDR3 region has 14 residues. V lost 1 base and J lost 1, with 7 bases in between. Germline-derived CDR1 and CDR2 are LNHNV and YYDKDF (reference sequence). Written as DNA, the CDR3 is TGTGCCACCAGCAGAGGGGACGGTAACTATGGCTACACCTTC. Translated, it gives CATSRGDGNYGYTF. Drawing the rest from reference TRBV15 and TRBJ1-2, the complete variable domain is DAMVIQNPRYQVTQFGKPVTLSCSQTLNHNVMYWYQQKSSQAPKLLFHYYDKDFNNEADTPDNFQSRRPNTSFCFLDIRSPGLGDTAMYLCATSRGDGNYGYTFGSGTRLTVV.

The chain carries TRBV11-2 and TRBJ2-7, with 8 bases matching TRBD2. Germline V gene data show CDR1 as SGHAT and CDR2 as FQNNGV. This CDR3 region has 14 residues. The V segment lost 5 bases and the J segment 0 bases; nucleotides outside the gene matches: 3. Written as DNA, the CDR3 is TGTGCCAGCAGCGTTAGCGGGAACTCCTACGAGCAGTACTTC. This translates into CASSVSGNSYEQYF.

The V call is TRBV27, the J call TRBJ2-3; D may be TRBD2 (5 bases). The CDR3 is 18 amino acids. Trimming took off 1 base at V and 0 bases at J, with 17 bases between the two ends. Per germline, CDR1 MNHEY and CDR2 SMNVEV (reference sequence). The CDR3: CASSLFSRTPTSTDTQYF. The DNA for the CDR3 is TGTGCCAGCAGTTTATTCTCACGGACTCCAACTAGCACAGATACGCAGTATTTT.

V gene TRBV28 combines with J gene TRBJ2-3; a weak D match, TRBD1 (6 bases). CDR3 length equals 12 residues. V gave up 5 bases and J gave up 10 bases, with 13 bases separating them. CDR1 MDHEN and CDR2 SYDVKM come from the germline V gene. CDR3 loop: CASSEQGKAQYF. Here the CDR3 DNA reads TGTGCCAGCAGTGAACAGGGAAAGGCGCAGTATTTT.

The chain employs TRBV15 and TRBJ2-7; 9 bases agree with TRBD2. There are 16 residues in the CDR3. Trimming removed 3 bases from V and 7 bases from J; junction bases left unmatched: 13. Germline values: CDR1 LNHNV, CDR2 YYDKDF (reference sequence). Written as DNA, the CDR3 is TGTGCCACCAGCAGGGCCCCGCTAGCGGGAAGGGGTGAGCAGTACTTC. Its translation is CATSRAPLAGRGEQYF.